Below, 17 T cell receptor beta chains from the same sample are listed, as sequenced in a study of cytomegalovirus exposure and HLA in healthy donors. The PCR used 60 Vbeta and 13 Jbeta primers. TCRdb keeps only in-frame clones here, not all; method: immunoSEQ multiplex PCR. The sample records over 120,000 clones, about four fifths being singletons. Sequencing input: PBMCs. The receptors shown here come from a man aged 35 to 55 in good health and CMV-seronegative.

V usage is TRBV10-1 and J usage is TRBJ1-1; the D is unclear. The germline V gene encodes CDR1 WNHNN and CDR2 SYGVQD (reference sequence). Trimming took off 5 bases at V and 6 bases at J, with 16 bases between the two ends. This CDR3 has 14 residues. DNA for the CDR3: TGCGCCAGCAGTAGACTCCCTGAAATCTCTGAAGCTTTCTTT. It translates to CASSRLPEISEAFF.

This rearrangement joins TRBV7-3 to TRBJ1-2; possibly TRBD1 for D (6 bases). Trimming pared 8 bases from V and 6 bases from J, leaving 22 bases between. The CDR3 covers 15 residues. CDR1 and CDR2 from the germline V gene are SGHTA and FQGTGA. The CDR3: CASGRGGAGGNGYTF. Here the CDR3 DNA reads TGTGCCAGCGGCCGAGGGGGGGCCGGCGGGAATGGCTACACCTTC.

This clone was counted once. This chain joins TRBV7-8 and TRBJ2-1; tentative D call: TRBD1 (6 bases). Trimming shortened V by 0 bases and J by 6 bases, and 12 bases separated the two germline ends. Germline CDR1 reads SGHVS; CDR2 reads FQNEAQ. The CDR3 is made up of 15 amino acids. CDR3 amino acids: CASSLALGAGNEQFF. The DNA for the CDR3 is TGTGCCAGCAGCTTAGCGTTGGGGGCCGGCAATGAGCAGTTCTTC.

The CDR3, as DNA: TGTGCCAGCTCACCTGAACTTGACGAGCAGTACTTC. Amino acid sequence: CASSPELDEQYF. The chain recombines TRBV18 with TRBJ2-7; D is unresolved. Germline CDR1 KGHSH, CDR2 LQKENI. The ends were cut back, 3 bases at V and 5 bases at J, with 8 bases in the middle. The length of the CDR3 is 12 residues.

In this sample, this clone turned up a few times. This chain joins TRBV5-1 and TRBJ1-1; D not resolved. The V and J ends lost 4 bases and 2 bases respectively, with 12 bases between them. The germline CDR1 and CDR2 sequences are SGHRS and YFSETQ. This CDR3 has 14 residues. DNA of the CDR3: TGCGCCAGCAGCAGAGAGCTTACCAACACTGAAGCTTTCTTT. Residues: CASSRELTNTEAFF. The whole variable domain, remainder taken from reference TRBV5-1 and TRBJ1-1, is KAGVTQTPRYLIKTRGQQVTLSCSPISGHRSVSWYQQTPGQGLQFLFEYFSETQRNKGNFPGRFSGRQFSNSRSEMNVSTLELGDSALYLCASSRELTNTEAFFGQGTRLTVV.

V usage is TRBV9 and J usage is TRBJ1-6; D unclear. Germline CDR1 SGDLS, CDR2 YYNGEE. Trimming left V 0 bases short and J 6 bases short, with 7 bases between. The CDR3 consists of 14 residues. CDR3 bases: TGTGCCAGCAGCGTAGGCGGTCCTAATTCACCCCTCCACTTT. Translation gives CASSVGGPNSPLHF.

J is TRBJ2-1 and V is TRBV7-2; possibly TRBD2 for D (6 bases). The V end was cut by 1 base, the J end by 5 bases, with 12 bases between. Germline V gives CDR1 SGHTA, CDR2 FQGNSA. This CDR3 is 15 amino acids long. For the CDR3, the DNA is TGTGCCAGCAGCTTAGGACTAGAGTCCCACAATGAGCAGTTCTTC. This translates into CASSLGLESHNEQFF.

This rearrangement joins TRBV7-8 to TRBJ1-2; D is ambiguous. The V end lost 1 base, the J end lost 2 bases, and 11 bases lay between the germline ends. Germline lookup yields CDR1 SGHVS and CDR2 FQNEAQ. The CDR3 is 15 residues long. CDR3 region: CASSLELGENYGYTF. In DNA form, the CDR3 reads TGTGCCAGCAGCTTAGAATTGGGAGAAAACTATGGCTACACCTTC.

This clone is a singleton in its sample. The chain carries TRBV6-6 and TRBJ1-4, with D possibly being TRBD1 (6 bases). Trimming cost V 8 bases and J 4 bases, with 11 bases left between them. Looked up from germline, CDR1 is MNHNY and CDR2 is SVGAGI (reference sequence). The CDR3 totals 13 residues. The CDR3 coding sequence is TGTGCCAGCTCAAGCAGGGGTAATGAAAAACTGTTTTTT. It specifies CASSSRGNEKLFF.

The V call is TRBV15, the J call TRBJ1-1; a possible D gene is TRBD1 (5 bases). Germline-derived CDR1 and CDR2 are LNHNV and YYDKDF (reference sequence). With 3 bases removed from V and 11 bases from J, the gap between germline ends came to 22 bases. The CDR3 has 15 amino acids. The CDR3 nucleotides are TGTGCCACCAGCAGTGATCCTGGGTTGGGGGGAGTGGCTTTCTTT. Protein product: CATSSDPGLGGVAFF.

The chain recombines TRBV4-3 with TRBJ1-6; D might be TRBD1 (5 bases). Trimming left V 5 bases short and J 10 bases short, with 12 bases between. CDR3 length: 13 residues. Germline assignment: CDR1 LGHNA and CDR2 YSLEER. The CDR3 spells CASSDRRASPLHF. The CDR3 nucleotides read TGCGCCAGCAGCGATCGCAGGGCCTCACCCCTCCACTTT.

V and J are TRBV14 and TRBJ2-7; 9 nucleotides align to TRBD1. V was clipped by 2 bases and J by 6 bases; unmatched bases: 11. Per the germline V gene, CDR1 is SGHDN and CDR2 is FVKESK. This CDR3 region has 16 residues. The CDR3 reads CASSQNLGTGSVEQYF. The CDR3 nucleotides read TGTGCCAGCAGCCAAAATCTCGGGACAGGGTCGGTCGAGCAGTACTTC.

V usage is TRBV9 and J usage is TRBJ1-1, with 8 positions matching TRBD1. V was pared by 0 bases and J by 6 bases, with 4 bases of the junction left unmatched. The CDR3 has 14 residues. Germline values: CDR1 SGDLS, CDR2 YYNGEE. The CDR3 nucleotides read TGTGCCAGCAGCGTAGGACAGGGGATCTCTGAAGCTTTCTTT. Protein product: CASSVGQGISEAFF.

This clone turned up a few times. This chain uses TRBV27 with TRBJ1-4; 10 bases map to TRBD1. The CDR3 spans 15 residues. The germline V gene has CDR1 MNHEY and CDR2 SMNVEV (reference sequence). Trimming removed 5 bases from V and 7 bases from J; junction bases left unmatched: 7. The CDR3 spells CASSALRDRGEKLFF. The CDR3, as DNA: TGTGCCAGCAGTGCGCTCCGGGACAGGGGTGAAAAACTGTTTTTT.

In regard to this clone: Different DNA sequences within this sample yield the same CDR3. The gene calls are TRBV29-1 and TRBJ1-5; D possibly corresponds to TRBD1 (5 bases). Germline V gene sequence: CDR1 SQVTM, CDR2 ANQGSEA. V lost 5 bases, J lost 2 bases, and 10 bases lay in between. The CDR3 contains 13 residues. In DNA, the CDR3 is TGCAGCGTTCTTACGGGGGGCAATCAGCCCCAGCATTTT. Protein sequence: CSVLTGGNQPQHF.

In DNA form, the CDR3 reads TGTGCCAGCAGCTCTTCCCCTCTTTACGAGCAGTACTTC. Amino acids: CASSSSPLYEQYF. The chain carries TRBV11-2 and TRBJ2-7, with unresolved D. CDR1 and CDR2 (germline): SGHAT, FQNNGV. The CDR3 is 13 residues long. V shed 4 bases and J shed 4 bases, with 11 bases lying between them.

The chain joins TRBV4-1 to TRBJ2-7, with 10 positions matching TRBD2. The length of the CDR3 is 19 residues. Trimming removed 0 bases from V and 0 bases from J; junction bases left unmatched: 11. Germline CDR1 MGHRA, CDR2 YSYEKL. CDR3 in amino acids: CASSQDNLAGASSSYEQYF. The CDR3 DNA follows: TGCGCCAGCAGCCAAGATAACCTAGCGGGGGCCTCGAGCTCCTACGAGCAGTACTTC.